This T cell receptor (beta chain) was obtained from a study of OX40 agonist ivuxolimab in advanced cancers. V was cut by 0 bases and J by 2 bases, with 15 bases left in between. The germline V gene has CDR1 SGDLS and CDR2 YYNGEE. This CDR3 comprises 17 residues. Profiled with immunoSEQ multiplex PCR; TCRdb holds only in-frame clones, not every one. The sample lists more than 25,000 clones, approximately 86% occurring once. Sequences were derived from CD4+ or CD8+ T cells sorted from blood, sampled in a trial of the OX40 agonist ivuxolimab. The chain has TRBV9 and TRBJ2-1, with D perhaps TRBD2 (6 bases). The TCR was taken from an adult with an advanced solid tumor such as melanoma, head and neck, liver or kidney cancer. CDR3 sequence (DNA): TGTGCCAGCAGCGTAGAAGGACCCGGGGGTGCCTACAATGAGCAGTTCTTC. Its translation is CASSVEGPGGAYNEQFF.